This T cell receptor beta chain comes out of a study of cytomegalovirus exposure and HLA in healthy donors. Background on the study: Earlier, 100 million to 120 million unique TCR beta sequences were recovered from around 200 million T cells by an analysis.

General study results and limits: When presence/absence was analysed, sequencing depth was taken to be roughly uniform across donors. In a later analysis, an Asian-associated ancestry cluster reportedly showed fewer N-insertions than the 666-donor mean.

For this clone: Its antigen remains unidentified.

The primer mix had 60 Vbeta and 13 Jbeta primers. Assay: immunoSEQ multiplex PCR; the TCRdb copy retains only in-frame clones and omits some. The sample lists 200,000 to 250,000 clones; more than 65% were seen once. CDR3 length: 14 residues. V lost 5 bases, J lost 3 bases, and 14 bases lay in between. The germline V gene has CDR1 SGHAT and CDR2 FQNNGV. The chain recombines TRBV11-2 with TRBJ2-7, with D tentatively TRBD2 (6 bases). The sequenced sample consisted of PBMCs. The source of this sequence is a man aged 45-65 years in good health and CMV-seronegative. In DNA, the CDR3 is TGTGCCAGCAGCGGTCCGGGACTGAGCTACGAGCAGTACTTC. Residues: CASSGPGLSYEQYF.